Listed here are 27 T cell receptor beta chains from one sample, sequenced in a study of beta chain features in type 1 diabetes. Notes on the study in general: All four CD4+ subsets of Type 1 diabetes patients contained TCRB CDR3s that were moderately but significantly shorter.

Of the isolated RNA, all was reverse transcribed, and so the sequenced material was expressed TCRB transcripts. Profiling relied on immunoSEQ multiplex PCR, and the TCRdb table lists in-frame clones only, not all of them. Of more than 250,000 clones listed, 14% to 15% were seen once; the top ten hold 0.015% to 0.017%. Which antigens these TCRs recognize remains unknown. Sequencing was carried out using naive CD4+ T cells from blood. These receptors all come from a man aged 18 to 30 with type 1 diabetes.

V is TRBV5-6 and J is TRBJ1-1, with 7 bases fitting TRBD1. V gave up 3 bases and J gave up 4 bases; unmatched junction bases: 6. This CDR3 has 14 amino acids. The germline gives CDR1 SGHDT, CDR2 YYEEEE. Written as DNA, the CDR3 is TGTGCCAGCAGCTCCCAGGGGGTGGGCACTGAAGCTTTCTTT. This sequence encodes CASSSQGVGTEAFF.

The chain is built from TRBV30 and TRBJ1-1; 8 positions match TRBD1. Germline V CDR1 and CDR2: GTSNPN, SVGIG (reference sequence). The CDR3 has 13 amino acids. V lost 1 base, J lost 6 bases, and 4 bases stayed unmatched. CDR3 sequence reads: CAWSGTGSAEAFF. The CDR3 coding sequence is TGTGCCTGGAGTGGGACAGGGTCGGCTGAAGCTTTCTTT.

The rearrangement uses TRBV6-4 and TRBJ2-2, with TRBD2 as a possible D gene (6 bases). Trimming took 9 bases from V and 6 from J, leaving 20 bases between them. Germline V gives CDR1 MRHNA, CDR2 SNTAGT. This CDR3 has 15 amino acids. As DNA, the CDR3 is TGTGCCAGTGCACTCGAGGCGGGGTCCTCCGGGGAGCTGTTTTTT. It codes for CASALEAGSSGELFF.

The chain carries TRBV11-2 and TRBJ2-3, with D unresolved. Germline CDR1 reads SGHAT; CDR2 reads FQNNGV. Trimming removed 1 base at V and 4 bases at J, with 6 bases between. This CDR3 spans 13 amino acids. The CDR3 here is CASSLGPADTQYF. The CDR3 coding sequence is TGTGCCAGCAGCTTAGGTCCGGCAGATACGCAGTATTTT.

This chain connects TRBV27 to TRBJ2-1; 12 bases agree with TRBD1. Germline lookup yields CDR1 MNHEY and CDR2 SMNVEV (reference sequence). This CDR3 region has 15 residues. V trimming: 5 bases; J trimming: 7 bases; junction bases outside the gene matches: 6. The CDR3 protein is CASSPGTGGFNEQFF. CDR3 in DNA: TGTGCCAGCAGTCCCGGGACAGGGGGCTTTAATGAGCAGTTCTTC.

DNA for the CDR3: TGTGCCTCCTGGACAGCCTACAATGAGCAGTTCTTC. Translated, it gives CASWTAYNEQFF. This chain links TRBV27 with TRBJ2-1; maybe TRBD1 (6 bases). The CDR3 has 12 residues. V was pared by 11 bases and J by 2 bases, with 10 bases between. Germline assignment: CDR1 MNHEY and CDR2 SMNVEV (reference sequence).

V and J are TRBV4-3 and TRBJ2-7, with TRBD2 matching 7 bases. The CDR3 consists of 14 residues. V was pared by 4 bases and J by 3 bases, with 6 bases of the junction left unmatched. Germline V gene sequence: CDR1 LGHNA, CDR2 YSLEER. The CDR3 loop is CASSRDYSNYEQYF. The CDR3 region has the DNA TGCGCCAGCAGCCGGGACTACTCAAACTACGAGCAGTACTTC.

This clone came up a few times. This CDR3 reads CASSLTGTVNYGYTF. The CDR3 DNA follows: TGTGCCAGCAGTCTCACCGGGACAGTAAACTATGGCTACACCTTC. V is TRBV11-2 and J is TRBJ1-2; 7 bases match TRBD1. CDR1 is SGHAT, CDR2 FQNNGV, per germline. With V trimmed by 6 bases and J by 2 bases, 9 bases remained unmatched. This CDR3 spans 15 amino acids.

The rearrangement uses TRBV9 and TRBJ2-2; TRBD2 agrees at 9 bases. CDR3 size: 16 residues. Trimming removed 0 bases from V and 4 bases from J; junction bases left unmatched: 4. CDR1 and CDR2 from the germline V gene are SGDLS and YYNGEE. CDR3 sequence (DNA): TGTGCCAGCAGCGTAGCAAGCGGGAGGTTCACCGGGGAGCTGTTTTTT. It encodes CASSVASGRFTGELFF.

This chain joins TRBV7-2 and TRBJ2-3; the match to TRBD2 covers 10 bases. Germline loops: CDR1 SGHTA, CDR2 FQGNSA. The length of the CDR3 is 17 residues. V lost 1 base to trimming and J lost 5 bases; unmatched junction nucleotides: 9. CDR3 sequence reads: CASSLEASGGRGDTQYF. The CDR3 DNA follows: TGTGCCAGCAGCTTAGAGGCTAGCGGGGGCCGAGGAGATACGCAGTATTTT.

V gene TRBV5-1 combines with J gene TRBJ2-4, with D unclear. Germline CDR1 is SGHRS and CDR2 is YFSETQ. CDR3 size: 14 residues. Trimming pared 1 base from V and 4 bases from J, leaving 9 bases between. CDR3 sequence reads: CASSLFDGKNIQYF. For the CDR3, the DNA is TGCGCCAGCAGCTTGTTCGACGGGAAAAACATTCAGTACTTC.

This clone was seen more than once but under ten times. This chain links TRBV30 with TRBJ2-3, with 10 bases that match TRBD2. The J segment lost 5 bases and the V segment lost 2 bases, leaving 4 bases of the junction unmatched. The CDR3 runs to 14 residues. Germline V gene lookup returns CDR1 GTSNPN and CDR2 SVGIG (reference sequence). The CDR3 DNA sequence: TGTGCCTGGAGTAGGACTAGCGGAATAGATACGCAGTATTTT. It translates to CAWSRTSGIDTQYF.

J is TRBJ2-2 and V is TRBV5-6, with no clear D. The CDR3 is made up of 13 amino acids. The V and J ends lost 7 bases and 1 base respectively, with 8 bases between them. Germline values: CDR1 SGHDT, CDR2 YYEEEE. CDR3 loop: CASSNLNTGELFF. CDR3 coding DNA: TGTGCCAGCTCAAACTTGAACACCGGGGAGCTGTTTTTT.

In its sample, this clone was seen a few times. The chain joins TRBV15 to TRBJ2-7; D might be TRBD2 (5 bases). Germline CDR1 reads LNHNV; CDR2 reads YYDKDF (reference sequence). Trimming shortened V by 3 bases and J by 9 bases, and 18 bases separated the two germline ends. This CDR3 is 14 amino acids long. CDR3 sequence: CATSRPLDGDPQYF. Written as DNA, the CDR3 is TGTGCCACCAGCAGGCCCCTCGACGGGGATCCGCAGTACTTC.

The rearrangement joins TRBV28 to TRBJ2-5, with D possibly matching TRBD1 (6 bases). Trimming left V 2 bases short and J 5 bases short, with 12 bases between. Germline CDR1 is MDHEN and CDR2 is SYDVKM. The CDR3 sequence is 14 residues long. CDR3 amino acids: CASSLTGSIETQYF. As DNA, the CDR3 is TGTGCCAGCAGTTTAACAGGGAGCATTGAGACCCAGTACTTC.

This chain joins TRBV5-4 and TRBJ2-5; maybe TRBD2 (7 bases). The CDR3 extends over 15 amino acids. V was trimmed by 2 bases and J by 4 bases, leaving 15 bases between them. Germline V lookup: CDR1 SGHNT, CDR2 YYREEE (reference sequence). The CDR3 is CASSFWGGPGETQYF. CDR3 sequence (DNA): TGTGCCAGCAGCTTTTGGGGGGGGCCAGGAGAGACCCAGTACTTC. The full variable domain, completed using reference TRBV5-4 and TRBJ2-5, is ETGVTQSPTHLIKTRGQQVTLRCSSQSGHNTVSWYQQALGQGPQFIFQYYREEENGRGNFPPRFSGLQFPNYSSELNVNALELDDSALYLCASSFWGGPGETQYFGPGTRLLVL.

The CDR3 nucleotides read TGTGCCACACAGGACAGGGTCCGTACAGATACGCAGTATTTT. It is translated as CATQDRVRTDTQYF. V is TRBV10-3 and J is TRBJ2-3, with 8 bases aligning to TRBD1. CDR3 length equals 14 residues. J lost 3 bases, V lost 10 bases, and 9 bases had no gene match. CDR1 ENHRY and CDR2 SYGVKD come from the germline V gene.

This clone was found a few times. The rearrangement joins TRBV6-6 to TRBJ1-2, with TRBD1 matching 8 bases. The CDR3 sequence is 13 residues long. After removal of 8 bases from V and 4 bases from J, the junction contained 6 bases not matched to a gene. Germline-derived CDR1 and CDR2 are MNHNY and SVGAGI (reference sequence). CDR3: CASGTGDGYGYTF. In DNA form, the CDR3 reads TGTGCCAGCGGGACAGGCGACGGCTATGGCTACACCTTC.

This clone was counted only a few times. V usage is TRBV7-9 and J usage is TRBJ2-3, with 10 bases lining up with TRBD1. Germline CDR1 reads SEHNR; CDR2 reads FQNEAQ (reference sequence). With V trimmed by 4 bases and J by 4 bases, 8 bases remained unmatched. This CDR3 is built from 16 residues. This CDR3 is CASSYRAGQGPDTQYF. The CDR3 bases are TGTGCCAGCAGCTACCGCGCGGGACAGGGGCCAGATACGCAGTATTTT.

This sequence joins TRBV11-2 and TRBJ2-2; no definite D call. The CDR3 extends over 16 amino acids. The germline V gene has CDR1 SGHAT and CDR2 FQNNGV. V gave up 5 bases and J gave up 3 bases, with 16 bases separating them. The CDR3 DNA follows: TGTGCCAGCAGCCCGAATACACGCTCCTACACCGGGGAGCTGTTTTTT. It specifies CASSPNTRSYTGELFF. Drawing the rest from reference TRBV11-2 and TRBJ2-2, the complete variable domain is EAGVAQSPRYKIIEKRQSVAFWCNPISGHATLYWYQQILGQGPKLLIQFQNNGVVDDSQLPKDRFSAERLKGVDSTLKIQPAKLEDSAVYLCASSPNTRSYTGELFFGEGSRLTVL.

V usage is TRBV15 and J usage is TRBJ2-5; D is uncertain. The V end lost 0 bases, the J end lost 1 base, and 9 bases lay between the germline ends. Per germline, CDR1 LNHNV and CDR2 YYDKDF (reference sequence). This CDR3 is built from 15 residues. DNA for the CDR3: TGTGCCACCAGCAGAGATTCAACTACCCAAGAGACCCAGTACTTC. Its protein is CATSRDSTTQETQYF.

Here the CDR3 reads CAWIPPGIGSGETQYF. CDR3 coding DNA: TGTGCCTGGATTCCCCCGGGGATAGGATCCGGAGAGACCCAGTACTTC. This chain uses TRBV30 with TRBJ2-5; weak D call: TRBD2 (5 bases). The germline V gene has CDR1 GTSNPN and CDR2 SVGIG (reference sequence). The CDR3 is 16 amino acids. Trimming took 4 bases from V and 4 from J, leaving 22 bases between them.

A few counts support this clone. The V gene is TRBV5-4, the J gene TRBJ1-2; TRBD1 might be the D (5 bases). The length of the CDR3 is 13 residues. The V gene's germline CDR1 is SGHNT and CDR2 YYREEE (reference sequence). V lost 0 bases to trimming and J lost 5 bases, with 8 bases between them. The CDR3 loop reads CASSLAGNYGYTF. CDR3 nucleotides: TGTGCCAGCAGCTTGGCAGGGAATTATGGCTACACCTTC.

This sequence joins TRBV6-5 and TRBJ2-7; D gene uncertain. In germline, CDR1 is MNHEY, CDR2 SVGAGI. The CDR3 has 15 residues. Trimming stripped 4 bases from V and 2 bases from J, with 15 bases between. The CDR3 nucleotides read TGTGCCAGCAGTTCAACTACGGAAAATACCTACGAGCAGTACTTC. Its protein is CASSSTTENTYEQYF.

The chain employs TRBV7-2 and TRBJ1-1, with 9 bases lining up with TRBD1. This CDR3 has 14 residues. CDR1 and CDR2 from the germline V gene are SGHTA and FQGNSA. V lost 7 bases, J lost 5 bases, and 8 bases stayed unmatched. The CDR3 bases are TGTGCCAGCACCCCCGGGACAGGGAGGACTGAAGCTTTCTTT. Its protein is CASTPGTGRTEAFF.

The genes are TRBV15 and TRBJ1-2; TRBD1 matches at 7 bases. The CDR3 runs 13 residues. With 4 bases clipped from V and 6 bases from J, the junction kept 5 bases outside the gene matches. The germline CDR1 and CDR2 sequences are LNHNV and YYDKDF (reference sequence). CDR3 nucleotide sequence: TGTGCCACCAGCATCGGGGACAGTCATGGCTACACCTTC. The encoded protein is CATSIGDSHGYTF.

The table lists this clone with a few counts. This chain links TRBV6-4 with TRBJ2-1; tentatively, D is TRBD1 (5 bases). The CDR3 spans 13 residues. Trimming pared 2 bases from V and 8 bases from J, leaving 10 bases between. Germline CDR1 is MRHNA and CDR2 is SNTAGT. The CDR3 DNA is TGTGCCAGCAGTGACAGGGAAGGGGATGAGCAGTTCTTC. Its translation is CASSDREGDEQFF.